Given below is one T cell receptor (beta chain) in context. The record originates from a study of OX40 agonist ivuxolimab in advanced cancers. Data came from immunoSEQ multiplex PCR; TCRdb stores just in-frame clones and leaves some out. This sample yields around 66,000 clones, of which about 86% are seen a single time; about 4.8% belongs to the top ten. Trimming cost V 2 bases and J 1 base; bases outside gene matches: 3. The CDR3 has 14 residues. Germline lookup yields CDR1 SQVTM and CDR2 ANQGSEA. The rearrangement joins TRBV29-1 to TRBJ2-3; 7 bases are a match to TRBD1. The material sequenced was CD4+ or CD8+ T cells sorted from blood, taken in a trial of the OX40 agonist ivuxolimab. This TCR was sampled from an adult with an advanced solid tumor such as melanoma, head and neck, liver or kidney cancer. In nucleotides, the CDR3 is TGCAGCGTTGAAAGGGGGCCCCGCACAGATACGCAGTATTTT. Its protein product is CSVERGPRTDTQYF.